Listed below are T cell receptor beta chains from one sample, sequenced in a study of T cell changes during pregnancy in multiple sclerosis. TCRdb's table, derived via immunoSEQ multiplex PCR, lists solely in-frame clones and lacks some. The sample has tens of thousands of clones; roughly 88% are singletons. Source: peripheral blood, taken in the third trimester of pregnancy. The receptor source for this set is a female donor with multiple sclerosis, enrolled in a pregnancy study. Both conserved end residues are part of each CDR3. Each record gives: J gene, D gene, clone size, V gene, CDR3 protein, CDR3 DNA. D genes are given only for firm matches. Some rows mark clone size as missing; the rest say once, few, many or name a class of expanded clone.

J gene: TRBJ1-1; D gene: .; clone size: .; V gene: TRBV5-4; CDR3 protein: CASSLERGIGTEAFF; CDR3 DNA: TGTGCCAGCAGCTTGGAAAGGGGGATCGGGACAGAAGCTTTCTTT
J gene: TRBJ2-2; D gene: .; clone size: .; V gene: TRBV2; CDR3 protein: CASSENTDTTGELFF; CDR3 DNA: TGTGCCAGCAGTGAAAATACAGATACCACCGGGGAGCTGTTTTTT
J gene: TRBJ2-7; D gene: .; clone size: .; V gene: TRBV20-1; CDR3 protein: CSSRVGYEQYF; CDR3 DNA: TGCAGTTCCAGGGTGGGCTACGAGCAGTACTTC
J gene: TRBJ2-5; D gene: .; clone size: once; V gene: TRBV5-5; CDR3 protein: CASSLAYRGAGETQYF; CDR3 DNA: TGTGCCAGCAGCTTGGCCTACCGTGGGGCGGGGGAGACCCAGTACTTC
J gene: TRBJ1-2; D gene: .; clone size: .; V gene: TRBV9; CDR3 protein: CASSVTGSNGYTF; CDR3 DNA: TGTGCCAGCAGCGTTACTGGTTCCAATGGCTACACCTTC
J gene: TRBJ2-5; D gene: TRBD2; clone size: .; V gene: TRBV30; CDR3 protein: CAWSDTSGYQETQYF; CDR3 DNA: TGTGCCTGGAGTGACACTAGCGGGTACCAAGAGACCCAGTACTTC
J gene: TRBJ2-3; D gene: .; clone size: .; V gene: TRBV2; CDR3 protein: CASSVGRTDTQYF; CDR3 DNA: TGTGCCAGCAGTGTAGGGAGGACAGATACGCAGTATTTT
J gene: TRBJ1-5; D gene: TRBD1; clone size: .; V gene: TRBV5-1; CDR3 protein: CASRATGDGNQPQHF; CDR3 DNA: TGCGCCAGCAGGGCGACAGGGGATGGCAATCAGCCCCAGCATTTT
J gene: TRBJ2-7; D gene: TRBD1; clone size: .; V gene: TRBV6-1; CDR3 protein: CASSGGQGGYEQYF; CDR3 DNA: TGTGCCAGCAGTGGGGGACAGGGGGGCTACGAGCAGTACTTC
J gene: TRBJ1-1; D gene: .; clone size: .; V gene: TRBV6-1; CDR3 protein: CATTYSRGTEAFF; CDR3 DNA: TGTGCCACCACCTACTCACGGGGCACTGAAGCTTTCTTT
J gene: TRBJ2-3; D gene: TRBD2; clone size: .; V gene: TRBV2; CDR3 protein: CASSENVPLADTDTQYF; CDR3 DNA: TGTGCCAGCAGTGAAAACGTCCCCCTAGCGGACACAGATACGCAGTATTTT
J gene: TRBJ1-6; D gene: TRBD1; clone size: once; V gene: TRBV9; CDR3 protein: CASSSLPFTGEYNSPLHF; CDR3 DNA: TGTGCCAGCAGCTCCCTACCCTTCACAGGGGAGTATAATTCACCCCTCCACTTT
J gene: TRBJ2-7; D gene: TRBD2; clone size: .; V gene: TRBV6-5; CDR3 protein: CASSYGPSGGYEQYF; CDR3 DNA: TGTGCCAGCAGTTACGGTCCTAGCGGGGGCTACGAGCAGTACTTC
J gene: TRBJ2-5; D gene: .; clone size: .; V gene: TRBV7-2; CDR3 protein: CASRRRVEQETQYF; CDR3 DNA: TGTGCCAGCAGGCGGCGGGTCGAACAAGAGACCCAGTACTTC
J gene: TRBJ1-3; D gene: .; clone size: once; V gene: TRBV18; CDR3 protein: CASSPPLSGNTIYF; CDR3 DNA: TGTGCCAGCTCACCACCACTCTCTGGAAACACCATATATTTT
J gene: TRBJ2-3; D gene: .; clone size: .; V gene: TRBV4-2; CDR3 protein: CASSQDPGHPSTDTQYF; CDR3 DNA: TGTGCCAGCAGCCAAGATCCCGGACATCCAAGCACAGATACGCAGTATTTT
J gene: TRBJ2-5; D gene: .; clone size: .; V gene: TRBV7-9; CDR3 protein: CASSLGLGGAQETQYF; CDR3 DNA: TGTGCCAGCAGCTTAGGTCTGGGGGGGGCCCAAGAGACCCAGTACTTC
J gene: TRBJ2-2; D gene: .; clone size: .; V gene: TRBV18; CDR3 protein: CASSLASQNTGELFF; CDR3 DNA: TGTGCCAGCTCACTCGCCTCACAGAACACCGGGGAGCTGTTTTTT
J gene: TRBJ2-2; D gene: TRBD2; clone size: .; V gene: TRBV6-6; CDR3 protein: CASSRGLAATGELFF; CDR3 DNA: TGTGCCAGCAGTCGGGGACTAGCGGCCACCGGGGAGCTGTTTTTT
J gene: TRBJ1-3; D gene: TRBD1; clone size: .; V gene: TRBV10-1; CDR3 protein: CASSDLGTGGGNTIYF; CDR3 DNA: TGCGCCAGCAGTGACCTTGGGACAGGAGGAGGAAACACCATATATTTT
J gene: TRBJ1-1; D gene: TRBD1; clone size: .; V gene: TRBV12-5; CDR3 protein: CASGSNRGLGTEAFF; CDR3 DNA: TGTGCTAGTGGTTCAAACAGGGGGCTGGGCACTGAAGCTTTCTTT
J gene: TRBJ2-2; D gene: .; clone size: .; V gene: TRBV19; CDR3 protein: CASSTRVHTGELFF; CDR3 DNA: TGTGCCAGTAGCACCAGGGTTCACACCGGGGAGCTGTTTTTT
J gene: TRBJ1-2; D gene: .; clone size: once; V gene: TRBV6-6; CDR3 protein: CASSSRDMNYGYTF; CDR3 DNA: TGTGCCAGCAGTTCCCGGGACATGAACTATGGCTACACCTTC
J gene: TRBJ1-3; D gene: TRBD1; clone size: .; V gene: TRBV7-6; CDR3 protein: CASSAPDRSSGNTIYF; CDR3 DNA: TGTGCCAGCAGCGCCCCGGACAGGAGCTCTGGAAACACCATATATTTT
J gene: TRBJ2-7; D gene: .; clone size: .; V gene: TRBV20-1; CDR3 protein: CSALSFYEQYF; CDR3 DNA: TGCAGTGCTTTATCGTTCTACGAGCAGTACTTC
J gene: TRBJ2-2; D gene: TRBD1; clone size: .; V gene: TRBV7-2; CDR3 protein: CASSLQGAATGELFF; CDR3 DNA: TGTGCCAGCAGCTTACAGGGGGCCGCCACCGGGGAGCTGTTTTTT
J gene: TRBJ1-1; D gene: TRBD1; clone size: .; V gene: TRBV18; CDR3 protein: CASATGGDTEAFF; CDR3 DNA: TGTGCCAGCGCTACAGGGGGCGATACTGAAGCTTTCTTT
J gene: TRBJ2-1; D gene: TRBD1; clone size: .; V gene: TRBV5-4; CDR3 protein: CASSNQGASYNEQFF; CDR3 DNA: TGTGCCAGCAGCAACCAGGGGGCCTCCTACAATGAGCAGTTCTTC
J gene: TRBJ2-5; D gene: TRBD2; clone size: .; V gene: TRBV18; CDR3 protein: CASSPPNWGGTQYF; CDR3 DNA: TGTGCCAGCTCACCACCCAACTGGGGGGGGACCCAGTACTTC
J gene: TRBJ2-2; D gene: TRBD1; clone size: .; V gene: TRBV18; CDR3 protein: CASSRDRGAGELFF; CDR3 DNA: TGTGCCAGCTCACGCGACAGGGGCGCCGGGGAGCTGTTTTTT
J gene: TRBJ2-3; D gene: TRBD2; clone size: .; V gene: TRBV7-9; CDR3 protein: CASSPKTSSGGADTQYF; CDR3 DNA: TGTGCCAGCAGCCCTAAAACCTCTAGCGGGGGAGCGGATACGCAGTATTTT
J gene: TRBJ2-3; D gene: .; clone size: .; V gene: TRBV5-1; CDR3 protein: CASARTGSTDTQYF; CDR3 DNA: TGCGCCAGCGCCCGCACAGGTAGCACAGATACGCAGTATTTT